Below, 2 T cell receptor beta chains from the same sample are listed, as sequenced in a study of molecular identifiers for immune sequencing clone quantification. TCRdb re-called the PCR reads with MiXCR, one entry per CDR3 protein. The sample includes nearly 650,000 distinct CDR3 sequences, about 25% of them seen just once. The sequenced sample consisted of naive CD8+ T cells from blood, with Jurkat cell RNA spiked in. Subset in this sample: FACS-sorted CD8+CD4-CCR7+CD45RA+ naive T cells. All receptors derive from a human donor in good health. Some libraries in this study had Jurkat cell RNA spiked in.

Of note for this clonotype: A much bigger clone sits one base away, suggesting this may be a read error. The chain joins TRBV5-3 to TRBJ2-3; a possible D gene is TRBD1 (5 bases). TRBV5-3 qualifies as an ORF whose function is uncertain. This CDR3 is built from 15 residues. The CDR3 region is CASSDPLYSTGTQYF. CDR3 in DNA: TGTGCCAGCAGCGATCCCCTTTATAGCACAGGTACGCAGTATTTT.

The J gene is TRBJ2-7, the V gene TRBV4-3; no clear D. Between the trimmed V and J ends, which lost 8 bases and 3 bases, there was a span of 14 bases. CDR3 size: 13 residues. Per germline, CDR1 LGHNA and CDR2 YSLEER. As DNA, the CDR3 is TGCGCCAGCCGCCCCTCGGCCGGCTACGAGCAGTACTTC. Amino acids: CASRPSAGYEQYF.